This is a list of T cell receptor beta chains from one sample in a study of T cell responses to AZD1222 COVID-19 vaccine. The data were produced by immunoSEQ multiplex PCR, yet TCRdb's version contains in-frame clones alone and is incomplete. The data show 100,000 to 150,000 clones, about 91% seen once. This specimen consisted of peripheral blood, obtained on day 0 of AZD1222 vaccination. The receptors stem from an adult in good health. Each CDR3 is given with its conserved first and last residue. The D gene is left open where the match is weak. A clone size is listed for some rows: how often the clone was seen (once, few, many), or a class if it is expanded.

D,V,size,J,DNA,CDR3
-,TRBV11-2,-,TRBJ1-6,TGTGCCAGCTCGGGATGGCAATCACCCCTCCACTTT,CASSGWQSPLHF
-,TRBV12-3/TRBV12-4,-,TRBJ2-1,TGTGCCAGCAGTCAAGGGGATGAGCAGTTCTTC,CASSQGDEQFF
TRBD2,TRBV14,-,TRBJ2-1,TGTGCCAGCAGCCAAGAGATGGGACTAGCGGGCGGCAATGAGCAGTTCTTC,CASSQEMGLAGGNEQFF
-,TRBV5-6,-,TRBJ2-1,TGTGCCAGCAGCGACGGTCGCTCCTACAATGAGCAGTTCTTC,CASSDGRSYNEQFF
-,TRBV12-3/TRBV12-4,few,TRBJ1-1,TGTGCCAGCAGTTTTTATGCCACTGAAGCTTTCTTT,CASSFYATEAFF
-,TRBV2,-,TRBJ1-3,TGTGCCAGCAAACTGGGAGGGGCTGGAAACACCATATATTTT,CASKLGGAGNTIYF
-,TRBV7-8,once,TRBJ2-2,TGTGCCAGCAGCCGCGACCTAACCGGGGAGCTGTTTTTT,CASSRDLTGELFF
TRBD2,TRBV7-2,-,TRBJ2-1,TGTGCCAGCAGCTTAGGTGGACTAGCCCGGGGGAATGAGCAGTTCTTC,CASSLGGLARGNEQFF
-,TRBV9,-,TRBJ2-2,TGTGCCAGCAGCGTAAACCACCCCGGGGAGCTGTTTTTT,CASSVNHPGELFF
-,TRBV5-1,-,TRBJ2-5,TGCGCCAGCAGCTTAGGCAGCCCTCCGGAGACCCAGTACTTC,CASSLGSPPETQYF
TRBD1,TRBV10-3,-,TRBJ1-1,TGTGCCATCAGTGATTTGAGAGGGGGCGGAAACACTGAAGCTTTCTTT,CAISDLRGGGNTEAFF
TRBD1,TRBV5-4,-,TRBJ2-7,TGTGCCAGCAGCTTGGACAGGGGCTACGAGCAGTACTTC,CASSLDRGYEQYF
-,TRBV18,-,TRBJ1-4,TGTGCCAGCTCACCCGCTGGCGGCGGGTTAAATGAAAAACTGTTTTTT,CASSPAGGGLNEKLFF
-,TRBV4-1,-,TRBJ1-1,TGCGCCAGCAGCCAAGATATCAGAGTCAGCACTGAAGCTTTCTTT,CASSQDIRVSTEAFF
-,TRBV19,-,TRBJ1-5,TGTGCCAGTAGTGATCCAGGACCCCAGCATTTT,CASSDPGPQHF
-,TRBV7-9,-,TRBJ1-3,TGTGCCAGCAGCCGACAGTCTTCTAGAAACACCATATATTTT,CASSRQSSRNTIYF
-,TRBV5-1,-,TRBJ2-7,TGCGCCAGCAGCTTGGACCCAACCTACGAGCAGTACTTC,CASSLDPTYEQYF
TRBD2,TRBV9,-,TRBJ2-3,TGTGCCAGCAGCGTAGCTTCGACTAGCGGGTTCTCCCGCACAGATACGCAGTATTTT,CASSVASTSGFSRTDTQYF
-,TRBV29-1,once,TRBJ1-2,TGCAGCGTTAAAGGGGGGAACTATGGCTACACCTTC,CSVKGGNYGYTF
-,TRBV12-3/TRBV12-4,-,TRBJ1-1,TGTGCCAGCACCTATAGTATAAGGCGAGCTTTCTTT,CASTYSIRRAFF
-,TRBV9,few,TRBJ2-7,TGTGCCAGCAGCGTAGGGCCGTCCAATGCGGCCGAGCAGTACTTC,CASSVGPSNAAEQYF
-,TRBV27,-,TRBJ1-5,TGTGCCAGCAGTTTAATAGGGTCTCAGCCCCAGCATTTT,CASSLIGSQPQHF
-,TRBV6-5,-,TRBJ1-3,TGTGCCAGCAGTTACTTGGGCGACTCTGGAAACACCATATATTTT,CASSYLGDSGNTIYF
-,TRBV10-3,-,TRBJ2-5,TGTGCCATCAGTGAGAATATCCAAGAGACCCAGTACTTC,CAISENIQETQYF
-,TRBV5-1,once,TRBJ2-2,TGCGCCAGCAGCTTGGATCGCACCGGGGAGCTGTTTTTT,CASSLDRTGELFF
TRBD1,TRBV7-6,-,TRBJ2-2,TGTGCCAGCAGCTGGGGAAGACAGGGGAACACCGGGGAGCTGTTTTTT,CASSWGRQGNTGELFF
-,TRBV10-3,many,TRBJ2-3,TGTGCCATCAGTGAAGACATCCACGATTGCACAGATACGCAGTATTTT,CAISEDIHDCTDTQYF
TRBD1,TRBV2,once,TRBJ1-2,TGTGCCAGCAGTCCGGACAGGGGTGACGGCTACACCTTC,CASSPDRGDGYTF
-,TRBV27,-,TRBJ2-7,TGTGCCAGCAGTTCCTTAGCAGTTTACGAGCAGTACTTC,CASSSLAVYEQYF
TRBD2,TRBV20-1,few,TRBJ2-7,TGCAGTGCTAGTAACCTAGCGGGAGGATCCTACGAGCAGTACTTC,CSASNLAGGSYEQYF
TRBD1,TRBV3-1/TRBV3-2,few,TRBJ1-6,TGTGCCAGCAGGGGGACAGAGAATTCACCCCTCCACTTT,CASRGTENSPLHF
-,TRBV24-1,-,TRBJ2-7,TGTGCCACCAGTGTTAAACAAGGACAACGATTCTACGAGCAGTACTTC,CATSVKQGQRFYEQYF
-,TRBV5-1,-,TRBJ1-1,TGCGCCAGCAGCCCGAATCAAGGAGGCTTCGGGACTGAAGCTTTCTTT,CASSPNQGGFGTEAFF
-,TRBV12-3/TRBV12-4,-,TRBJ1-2,TGTGCCAGCAGTTTAGGCAGGAACTATGGCTACACCTTC,CASSLGRNYGYTF
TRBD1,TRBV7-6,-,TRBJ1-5,TGTGCCAGCAGCTTAGGGACAGGGTTCGGTCAGCCCCAGCATTTT,CASSLGTGFGQPQHF
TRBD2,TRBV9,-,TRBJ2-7,TGTGCCAGCAGCGCTAGCGGACCGTCCTACGAGCAGTACTTC,CASSASGPSYEQYF
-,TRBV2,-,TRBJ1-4,TGTGCCAGCAGTGGTTGGGCTAATGAAAAACTGTTTTTT,CASSGWANEKLFF
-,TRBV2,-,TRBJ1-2,TGTGCCAGCAGTGAAAACCTGGGGGCCAGGGAAGGCTACACCTTC,CASSENLGAREGYTF
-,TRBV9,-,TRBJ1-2,TGTGCCAGCAGCGTAGGGACAGCAGATACTAACTATGGCTACACCTTC,CASSVGTADTNYGYTF
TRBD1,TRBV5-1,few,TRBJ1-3,TGCGCCAGCAGCCCAAGGGGGCTAGATGGAAACACCATATATTTT,CASSPRGLDGNTIYF
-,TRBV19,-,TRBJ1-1,TGTGCCAGTAATTCCCCCGGGGCAATTGGGGTGAACACTGAAGCTTTCTTT,CASNSPGAIGVNTEAFF
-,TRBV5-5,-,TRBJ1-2,TGTGCCAGCAGCTTGGCCTCCAGCTATGGCTACACCTTC,CASSLASSYGYTF
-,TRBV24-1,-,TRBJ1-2,TGTGCCACCAGTGTCGGGGGGCAGAGCTATGGCTACACCTTC,CATSVGGQSYGYTF
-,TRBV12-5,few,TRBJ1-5,TGTGCTAGTGGTCCAGGGACCCCCAATCAGCCCCAGCATTTT,CASGPGTPNQPQHF
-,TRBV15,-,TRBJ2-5,TGTGCCACCAGCAGAGATGGTTGGCCCCAAGAGACCCAGTACTTC,CATSRDGWPQETQYF
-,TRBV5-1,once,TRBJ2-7,TGCGCCAGCAGCTTGGACGAGGCCTACGAGCAGTACTTC,CASSLDEAYEQYF
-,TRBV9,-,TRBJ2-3,TGTGCCAGCAGCGTAGAGGGGGGACAGACAATTACAGATACGCAGTATTTT,CASSVEGGQTITDTQYF
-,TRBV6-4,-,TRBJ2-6,TGTGCCAGCAGTGAGTCGTCGGGGGTTGGGGCCAACGTCCTGACTTTC,CASSESSGVGANVLTF
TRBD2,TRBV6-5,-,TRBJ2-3,TGTGCCAGCCGGACTAGCGCCACAGATACGCAGTATTTT,CASRTSATDTQYF